This TCR beta chain was recovered during a study of early T cells in non-severe SARS-CoV-2 infection. CDR3 length: 13 amino acids. Germline V gene lookup returns CDR1 SQVTM and CDR2 ANQGSEA. The V gene lost 1 base and the J gene lost 7 bases, with 11 bases spanning the gap. The study's findings and limits: Private and CD4 specificities were missed by VDJdb matching, which favored anti-spike CD8 responses.

This clonotype was recorded many times. No antigen is known for it. cDNA molecules, individually, were tagged with unique molecular identifiers. MiXCR, run by TCRdb on the 5' RACE reads, gives a single entry per CDR3 protein. Among over 45,000 distinct CDR3 sequences listed, roughly 5.3% were seen once. The chain recombines TRBV29-1 with TRBJ1-5, with a possible D match to TRBD1 (5 bases). Sequenced material: whole blood. The sequence was obtained from an adult who was a healthcare worker with PCR-confirmed SARS-CoV-2 infection or an uninfected control (not recorded which). CDR3 sequence (DNA): TGCAGCGTTGAAGTGCATCAGGGACAGCCCCAGCATTTT. Translated: CSVEVHQGQPQHF. The variable domain in full, completed from reference TRBV29-1 and TRBJ1-5, reads SAVISQKPSRDICQRGTSLTIQCQVDSQVTMMFWYRQQPGQSLTLIATANQGSEATYESGFVIDKFPISRPNLTFSTLTVSNMSPEDSSIYLCSVEVHQGQPQHFGDGTRLSIL.